This T cell receptor (beta chain) was captured in a study of shared clonotypes between healthy human individuals. It was CD45RO-negative cells, positively selected for CCR7, that made up naive CD8 cells, with terminally differentiated effector memory CD45RA+ cells excluded. Repertoires were generated with immunoSEQ multiplex PCR, while TCRdb's copy carries only in-frame clones and drops some. This sample carries about 2,200,000 clones, about 93% of them seen once, and the ten largest clones take around 1.7%. This clone was observed a single time. Its target is not known. With 5 bases clipped from V and 1 base from J, the junction kept 3 bases outside the gene matches. The CDR3 runs 14 residues. Germline V gene sequence: CDR1 MNHEY, CDR2 SMNVEV (reference sequence). Study-wide points: Researchers found naive subsets generally carried larger estimated richness than memory subsets.

The chain employs TRBV27 and TRBJ1-1, with TRBD1 matching over 8 bases. The specimen sequenced was naive CD8+ T cells from PBMCs. This receptor was identified in a man aged 18 to 35 in good health. Some clones in this sample may be carry-over from other donors' samples. This CDR3 is CASSQQGGNTEAFF. The CDR3 coding sequence is TGTGCCAGCAGTCAACAGGGGGGGAACACTGAAGCTTTCTTT.